Below, 13 T cell receptor beta chains from the same sample are listed, as sequenced in a study of T-cell reconstitution after alpha-beta-depleted transplantation in children. The library targeted TCRbeta and was prepared with unique molecular identifiers. TCRdb ran MiXCR on the PCR reads and lists one entry per CDR3 protein. The data contain 210,000 or so distinct CDR3 sequences, around 9.5% of them singletons. Sequencing was performed on PBMCs from the stem cell graft donor, taken from the stem cell graft. The source of these receptors is a human donor who donated a stem cell graft to a child with acute lymphoblastic leukemia.

In its sample, this clonotype was seen many times. The CDR3 sequence is CSVEEGTGTQYF. DNA for the CDR3: TGCAGCGTTGAAGAGGGGACAGGGACCCAGTACTTC. The rearrangement joins TRBV29-1 to TRBJ2-5, with 8 bases matching TRBD1. CDR1 SQVTM and CDR2 ANQGSEA come from the germline V gene. The CDR3 contains 12 residues. With 0 bases clipped from V and 7 bases from J, the junction kept 1 base outside the gene matches.

The table lists this clonotype with many counts. At one end the junction does not follow the germline gene, possibly because of a read error. The V call is TRBV20-1, the J call TRBJ2-7, with 8 bases fitting TRBD1. CDR1 DFQATT and CDR2 SNEGSKA come from the germline V gene (reference sequence). The CDR3 sequence is 15 residues long. CDR3 nucleotide sequence: TGCAGTGCAAACCCACCGGGACAGGTGCTCTTAGGGCTATCATTC. Translating it yields CSANPPGQVLLGLSF.

This chain uses TRBV20-1 with TRBJ1-5; tentative D call: TRBD1 (5 bases). The CDR3 totals 12 residues. V lost 6 bases to trimming and J lost 6 bases, with 12 bases between them. Germline CDR1 and CDR2: DFQATT and SNEGSKA (reference sequence). The CDR3 spells CSAGRGGQPQHF. The DNA of the CDR3 is TGCAGTGCAGGGCGGGGGGGTCAGCCCCAGCATTTT.

The table lists this clonotype with many counts. The V call is TRBV5-1, the J call TRBJ2-2, with TRBD2 matching 8 bases. This CDR3 has 14 residues. Germline values: CDR1 SGHRS, CDR2 YFSETQ. Trimming at V came to 2 bases and at J to 6 bases, leaving 3 bases not matched to a gene. CDR3 sequence: CASSFRAGAGELFF. In DNA, the CDR3 is TGCGCCAGCAGCTTCCGAGCGGGGGCCGGGGAGCTGTTTTTT.

This clonotype was found a few times. This rearrangement joins TRBV29-1 to TRBJ2-7; D is perhaps TRBD1 (6 bases). Trimming shortened V by 4 bases and J by 4 bases, and 17 bases separated the two germline ends. This CDR3 contains 14 residues. From germline, CDR1 is SQVTM and CDR2 ANQGSEA. The CDR3 sequence is CSVVQGEAFYEQYF. The DNA for the CDR3 is TGCAGCGTTGTACAGGGAGAGGCCTTTTACGAGCAGTACTTC.

This clonotype was seen at least ten times. The chain has TRBV4-2 and TRBJ1-3; D gene unclear. CDR3 length equals 16 residues. In germline, CDR1 is LGHNA, CDR2 YNFKEQ. V lost 1 base and J lost 7, with 17 bases in between. The CDR3 nucleotides read TGTGCCAGCAGCCAAGTGTCGACCCCACAGATTAACACCATATATTTT. Translating gives CASSQVSTPQINTIYF.

This clonotype was counted a few times. J is TRBJ2-2 and V is TRBV25-1, with TRBD1 matching over 9 bases. Per germline, CDR1 MGHDK and CDR2 SYGVNS. V lost 3 bases and J lost 4; bases outside the gene matches: 6. CDR3 length: 16 residues. CDR3 loop: CASSDPGQGGTGELFF. The DNA for the CDR3 is TGTGCCAGCAGTGACCCGGGACAGGGCGGCACCGGGGAGCTGTTTTTT.

With respect to this clonotype: The junction shows a germline mismatch at one end, possibly a read error. The CDR3 reads CASRDQTGTYVQYF. The CDR3 nucleotides are TGTGCCAGCAGGGATCAGACAGGGACCTACGTGCAGTACTTC. This rearrangement joins TRBV2 to TRBJ2-7, with 7 bases identical to TRBD1. Germline values: CDR1 SNHLY, CDR2 FYNNEI. This CDR3 is 14 amino acids long.

This rearrangement joins TRBV3-1 to TRBJ2-3, with TRBD2 matching over 8 bases. This CDR3 is built from 15 residues. Trimming removed 1 base from V and 3 bases from J; junction bases left unmatched: 3. CDR1 and CDR2 from the germline V gene are LGHDT and YNNKEL (reference sequence). The CDR3 sequence is CASSQVAGITDTQYF. The CDR3 DNA reads as TGTGCCAGCAGCCAAGTAGCGGGGATTACAGATACGCAGTATTTT.

This clonotype came up many times. J is TRBJ2-3 and V is TRBV24-1; TRBD1 matches 10 bases. CDR3 length: 18 amino acids. Per germline, CDR1 KGHDR and CDR2 SFDVKD. V gave up 4 bases and J gave up 2 bases; unmatched junction bases: 11. CDR3 bases: TGTGCCACCAGTGACCCTGCCCGCGACAGGGGGCACACAGATACGCAGTATTTT. Protein: CATSDPARDRGHTDTQYF.

This clonotype showed up many times. This chain connects TRBV12-3 or TRBV12-4 to TRBJ2-7; D possibly corresponds to TRBD1 (6 bases). Trimming removed 6 bases from V and 1 base from J, with 13 bases in between. This CDR3 region has 14 residues. The CDR3 DNA reads TGTGCCAGCAGCTTAACAACAGGGTCCTACGAGCAGTACTTC. It is translated as CASSLTTGSYEQYF.

This clonotype was seen many times. V and J are TRBV6-5 and TRBJ2-7, with TRBD2 identical over 8 bases. V lost 0 bases, J lost 5 bases, and 3 bases stayed unmatched. CDR1 and CDR2 from the germline V gene are MNHEY and SVGAGI. This CDR3 spans 14 amino acids. CDR3 DNA: TGTGCCAGCAGTTACTCTGGACTAGCCAACGAGCAGTACTTC. Translating gives CASSYSGLANEQYF.

Only a few counts were recorded for this clonotype. The chain recombines TRBV29-1 with TRBJ1-1; 8 bases agree with TRBD1. The CDR3 is made up of 15 amino acids. V lost 4 bases and J lost 1; bases outside the gene matches: 8. Per the germline V gene, CDR1 is SQVTM and CDR2 is ANQGSEA. CDR3 nucleotide sequence: TGCAGCGTTGGGGGTACAGGGGGAAGGAACACTGAAGCTTTCTTT. Translated, it gives CSVGGTGGRNTEAFF.